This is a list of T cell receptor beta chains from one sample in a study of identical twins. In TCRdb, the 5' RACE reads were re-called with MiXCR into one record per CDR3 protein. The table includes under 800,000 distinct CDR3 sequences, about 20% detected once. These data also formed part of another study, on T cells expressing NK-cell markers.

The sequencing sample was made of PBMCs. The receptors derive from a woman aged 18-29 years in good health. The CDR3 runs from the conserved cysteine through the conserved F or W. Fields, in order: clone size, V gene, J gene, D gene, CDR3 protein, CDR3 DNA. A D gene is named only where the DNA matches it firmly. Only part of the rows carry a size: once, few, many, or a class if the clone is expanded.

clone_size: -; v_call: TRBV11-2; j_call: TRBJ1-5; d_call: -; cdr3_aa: CASSHGQFPQPQHF; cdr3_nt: TGTGCCAGCAGCCACGGACAGTTCCCTCAGCCCCAGCATTTT
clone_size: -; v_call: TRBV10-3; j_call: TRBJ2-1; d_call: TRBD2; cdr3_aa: CAISETSGNYNEQFF; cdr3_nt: TGTGCCATCAGTGAGACTAGCGGTAATTACAATGAGCAGTTCTTC
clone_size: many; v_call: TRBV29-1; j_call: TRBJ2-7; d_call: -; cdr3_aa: CSVAYPGTFYEQYF; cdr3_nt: TGCAGCGTTGCCTACCCCGGGACGTTCTACGAGCAGTACTTC
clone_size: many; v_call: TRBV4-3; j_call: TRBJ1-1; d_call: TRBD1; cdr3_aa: CASSQGDRDTEAFF; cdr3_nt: TGTGCCAGCAGCCAGGGGGACAGGGACACTGAAGCTTTCTTT
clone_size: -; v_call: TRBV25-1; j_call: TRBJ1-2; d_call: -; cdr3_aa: CASTDGHANYGYTF; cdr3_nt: TGTGCCAGCACTGACGGGCATGCTAACTATGGCTACACCTTC
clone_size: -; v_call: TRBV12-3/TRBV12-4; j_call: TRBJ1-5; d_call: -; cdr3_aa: CASSTIDRYGNQPQHF; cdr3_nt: TGTGCCAGCAGTACCATAGACAGGTATGGGAATCAGCCCCAGCATTTT
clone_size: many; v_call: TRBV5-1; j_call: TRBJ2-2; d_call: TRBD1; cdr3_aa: CASTRTGDTGELFF; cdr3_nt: TGCGCCAGCACAAGGACAGGCGACACCGGGGAGCTGTTTTTT
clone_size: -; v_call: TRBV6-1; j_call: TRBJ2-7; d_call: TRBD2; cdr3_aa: CASRVSGGNEQYF; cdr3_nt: TGTGCCAGCAGGGTTAGCGGGGGGAACGAGCAGTACTTC
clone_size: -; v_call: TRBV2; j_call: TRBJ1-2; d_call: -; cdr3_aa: CASTGNTNYGYTF; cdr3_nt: TGTGCCAGCACCGGCAACACTAACTATGGCTACACCTTC
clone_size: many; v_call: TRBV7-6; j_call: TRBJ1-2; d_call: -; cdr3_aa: CASSLGTQGYGYTF; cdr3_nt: TGTGCCAGCAGCTTAGGGACCCAGGGGTATGGCTACACCTTC
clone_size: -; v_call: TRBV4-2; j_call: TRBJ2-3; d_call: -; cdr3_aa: CASSQAFGAGTDTQYF; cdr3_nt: TGTGCCAGCAGCCAAGCTTTCGGAGCGGGCACAGATACGCAGTATTTT
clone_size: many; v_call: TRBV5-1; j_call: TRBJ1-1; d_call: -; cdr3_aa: CASSLAAGSTEAFF; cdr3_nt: TGCGCCAGCAGCTTGGCCGCGGGGTCCACTGAAGCTTTCTTT
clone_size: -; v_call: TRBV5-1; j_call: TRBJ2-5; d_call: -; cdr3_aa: CASSPDTHVMETQYF; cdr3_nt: TGCGCCAGCAGCCCCGATACGCACGTGATGGAGACCCAGTACTTC
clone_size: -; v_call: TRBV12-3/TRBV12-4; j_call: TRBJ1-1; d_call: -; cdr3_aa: CASSLGRDPSGEAFF; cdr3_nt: TGTGCCAGCAGTTTAGGGCGGGACCCCTCGGGTGAAGCTTTCTTT
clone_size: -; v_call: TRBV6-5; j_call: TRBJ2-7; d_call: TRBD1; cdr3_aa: CASRFTPGQGHEQYF; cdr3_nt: TGTGCCAGCAGATTTACTCCTGGACAGGGCCACGAGCAGTACTTC
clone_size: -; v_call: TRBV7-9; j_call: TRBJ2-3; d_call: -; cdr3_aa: CASSAERPPQYF; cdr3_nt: TGTGCCAGCAGCGCCGAAAGACCACCGCAGTATTTT
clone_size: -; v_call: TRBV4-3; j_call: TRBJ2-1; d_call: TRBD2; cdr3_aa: CASSQLGLAGNEQFF; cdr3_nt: TGCGCCAGCAGCCAATTAGGACTAGCCGGCAATGAGCAGTTCTTC
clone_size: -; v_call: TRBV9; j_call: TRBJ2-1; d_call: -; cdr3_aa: CASSARSRLGYNEQFF; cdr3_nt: TGTGCCAGCAGCGCACGTAGCCGACTGGGGTACAATGAGCAGTTCTTC
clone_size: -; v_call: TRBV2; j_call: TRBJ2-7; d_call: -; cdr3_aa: CAIQGGRSSYEQYF; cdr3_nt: TGTGCCATTCAAGGAGGCAGGAGCTCCTACGAGCAGTACTTC
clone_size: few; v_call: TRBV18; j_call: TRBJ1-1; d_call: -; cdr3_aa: CASSPGGAGTEAFF; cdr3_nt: TGTGCCAGCTCACCGGGCGGAGCAGGCACTGAAGCTTTCTTT
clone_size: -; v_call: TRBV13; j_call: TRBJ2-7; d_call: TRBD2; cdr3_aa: CASSLKGLAYYEQYF; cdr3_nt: TGTGCCAGCAGCTTAAAGGGACTAGCCTACTACGAGCAGTACTTC
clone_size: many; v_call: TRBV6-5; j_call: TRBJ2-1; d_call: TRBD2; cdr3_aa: CASSYGGRASNEQFF; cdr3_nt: TGTGCCAGCAGTTACGGCGGGAGGGCTTCGAATGAGCAGTTCTTC
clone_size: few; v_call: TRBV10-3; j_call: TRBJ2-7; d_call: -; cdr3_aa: CAISRLDSYEQYF; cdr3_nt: TGTGCCATCAGCCGACTAGACTCCTACGAGCAGTACTTC
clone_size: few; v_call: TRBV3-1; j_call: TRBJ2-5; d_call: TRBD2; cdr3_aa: CASSQGTSGEETQYF; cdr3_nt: TGTGCCAGCAGCCAAGGGACTAGCGGGGAAGAGACCCAGTACTTC
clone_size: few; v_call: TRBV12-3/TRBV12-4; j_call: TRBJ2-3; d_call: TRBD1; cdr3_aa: CASSTGVPTDTQYF; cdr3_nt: TGTGCCAGCAGTACAGGGGTCCCCACAGATACGCAGTATTTT